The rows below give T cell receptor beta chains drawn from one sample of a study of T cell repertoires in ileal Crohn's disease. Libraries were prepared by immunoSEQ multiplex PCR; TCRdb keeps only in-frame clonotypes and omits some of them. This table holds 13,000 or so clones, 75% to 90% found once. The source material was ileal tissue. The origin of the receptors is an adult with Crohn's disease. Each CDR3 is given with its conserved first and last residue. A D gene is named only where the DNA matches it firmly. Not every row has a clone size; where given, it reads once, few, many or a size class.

CDR3 protein: CASSRTSGGRPGELFF
CDR3 DNA: TGTGCCAGCAGCCGAACTAGCGGGGGCCGACCCGGGGAGCTGTTTTTT
J gene: TRBJ2-2
V gene: TRBV11-2
D gene: TRBD2
clone size: NA
CDR3 length: 16

CDR3 protein: CASSLGQYATNEKLFF
CDR3 DNA: TGTGCCAGCAGCTTAGGGCAGTATGCAACTAATGAAAAACTGTTTTTT
J gene: TRBJ1-4
V gene: TRBV11-2
D gene: NA
clone size: once
CDR3 length: 16

CDR3 protein: CASLSTGSNTEAFF
CDR3 DNA: TGTGCCAGCTTATCGACAGGGTCGAACACTGAAGCTTTCTTT
J gene: TRBJ1-1
V gene: TRBV18
D gene: TRBD1
clone size: NA
CDR3 length: 14

CDR3 protein: CAISVRDSMNNEQFF
CDR3 DNA: TGTGCCATCAGTGTAAGAGACAGTATGAACAATGAGCAGTTCTTC
J gene: TRBJ2-1
V gene: TRBV10-3
D gene: NA
clone size: NA
CDR3 length: 15

CDR3 protein: CASSSNSGANVLTF
CDR3 DNA: TGCGCCAGCAGCTCCAACTCTGGGGCCAACGTCCTGACTTTC
J gene: TRBJ2-6
V gene: TRBV5-1
D gene: NA
clone size: NA
CDR3 length: 14

CDR3 protein: CSVENRESADTQYF
CDR3 DNA: TGCAGCGTTGAAAACAGGGAGTCCGCAGATACGCAGTATTTT
J gene: TRBJ2-3
V gene: TRBV29-1
D gene: NA
clone size: NA
CDR3 length: 14

CDR3 protein: CASSTNDREAFF
CDR3 DNA: TGTGCCAGCAGCACGAACGACAGGGAAGCTTTCTTT
J gene: TRBJ1-1
V gene: TRBV11-3
D gene: NA
clone size: NA
CDR3 length: 12

CDR3 protein: CASSINAGGANEQYF
CDR3 DNA: TGTGCCAGTAGTATAAATGCAGGGGGAGCGAACGAGCAGTACTTC
J gene: TRBJ2-7
V gene: TRBV19
D gene: TRBD1
clone size: large
CDR3 length: 15

CDR3 protein: CASSVRQRNYSYTF
CDR3 DNA: TGTGCCAGCAGTGTCAGACAGAGGAACTATAGCTACACCTTC
J gene: TRBJ1-2
V gene: TRBV27
D gene: NA
clone size: NA
CDR3 length: 14

CDR3 protein: CASSLGTSVKYNEQFF
CDR3 DNA: TGTGCCAGCAGCTTGGGGACTAGCGTGAAGTACAATGAGCAGTTCTTC
J gene: TRBJ2-1
V gene: TRBV7-6
D gene: TRBD2
clone size: once
CDR3 length: 16

CDR3 protein: CASSLMSGQGGDTQYF
CDR3 DNA: TGTGCCAGCAGCTTAATGTCAGGGCAGGGGGGAGATACGCAGTATTTT
J gene: TRBJ2-3
V gene: TRBV7-3
D gene: NA
clone size: NA
CDR3 length: 16

CDR3 protein: CASSPLLAGGETQYF
CDR3 DNA: TGTGCCAGCTCACCCCTACTAGCGGGAGGGGAGACCCAGTACTTC
J gene: TRBJ2-5
V gene: TRBV18
D gene: TRBD2
clone size: NA
CDR3 length: 15

CDR3 protein: CASSEGLAAYYEQYF
CDR3 DNA: TGTGCCAGCAGTGAGGGACTAGCTGCTTACTACGAGCAGTACTTC
J gene: TRBJ2-7
V gene: TRBV2
D gene: TRBD2
clone size: NA
CDR3 length: 15